These 21 T cell receptor beta chains share one sample of origin, sequenced in a study of control samples from healthy donors and cancer patients. Sequencing used immunoSEQ multiplex PCR; TCRdb keeps in-frame clones, though not all of them. This sample carries some 95,000 clones, around 90% of them seen once, and the ten largest clones take around 2.8%. Source material: blood. Receptors originate from a human donor in good health. The donor label of this sample is uncertain.

The chain has TRBV3-1 (or the pseudogene TRBV3-2) and TRBJ1-1, with TRBD1 identical over 7 bases. The CDR3 has 14 amino acids. V lost 3 bases to trimming and J lost 8 bases; unmatched junction nucleotides: 9. CDR1 LGHDT and CDR2 YNNKEL come from the germline V gene (reference sequence). CDR3 protein: CASSQWDSHGEAFF. In DNA form, the CDR3 reads TGTGCCAGCAGCCAGTGGGACAGCCACGGAGAAGCTTTCTTT.

The J gene is TRBJ1-5, the V gene TRBV6-1; the match to TRBD1 covers 10 bases. The CDR3 is made up of 19 amino acids. Looked up from germline, CDR1 is MNHNS and CDR2 is SASEGT. J lost 2 bases, V lost 3 bases, and 13 bases had no gene match. The CDR3 loop is CASSETGTGVGFGNQPQHF. In nucleotides, the CDR3 is TGTGCCAGCAGTGAGACCGGGACAGGGGTGGGTTTTGGCAATCAGCCCCAGCATTTT.

The rearrangement uses TRBV28 and TRBJ2-3; D uncertain. V lost 4 bases and J 2 bases, leaving 13 bases between the germline ends. CDR1 is MDHEN and CDR2 is SYDVKM in the germline V gene. The CDR3 is 15 amino acids. The CDR3 reads CASSSAGSTTDTQYF. As DNA, the CDR3 is TGTGCCAGCAGTTCAGCCGGGTCCACCACAGATACGCAGTATTTT.

CDR3 nucleotide sequence: TGTGCCAGCAGACACCCGGGGGGCACTGAAGCTTTCTTT. It encodes CASRHPGGTEAFF. The chain employs TRBV6-5 and TRBJ1-1; D may be TRBD1 (5 bases). The CDR3 spans 13 residues. CDR1 and CDR2 (germline): MNHEY, SVGAGI. With 6 bases removed from V and 4 bases from J, the gap between germline ends came to 12 bases.

As DNA, the CDR3 is TGTGCCAGCAGCCAATCCCACTACTCCTACGAGCAGTACTTC. It codes for CASSQSHYSYEQYF. The chain recombines TRBV3-1 (or the pseudogene TRBV3-2) with TRBJ2-7; D remains ambiguous. Germline V gene data show CDR1 as LGHDT and CDR2 as YNNKEL (reference sequence). The CDR3 loop spans 14 amino acids. With 2 bases removed from V and 0 bases from J, the gap between germline ends came to 8 bases.

The chain couples TRBV6-2 or TRBV6-3 to TRBJ2-4, with 7 nucleotides matching TRBD2. V was clipped by 2 bases and J by 5 bases; unmatched bases: 6. The V gene's germline CDR1 is MNHEY and CDR2 SVGEGT. The CDR3 length is 15 residues. The CDR3 loop reads CASSYIGGTQNIQYF. The DNA for the CDR3 is TGTGCCAGCAGTTACATCGGGGGGACCCAAAACATTCAGTACTTC.

The J gene is TRBJ1-4, the V gene TRBV6-4, with a possible D match to TRBD1 (5 bases). This CDR3 is 14 amino acids long. Germline CDR1 MRHNA, CDR2 SNTAGT. The V gene lost 0 bases and the J gene lost 7 bases, with 9 bases spanning the gap. The CDR3 here is CASSDSSGSEKLFF. For the CDR3, the DNA is TGTGCCAGCAGTGACTCGTCAGGGAGTGAAAAACTGTTTTTT.

The chain recombines TRBV5-4 with TRBJ1-5, with 7 bases identical to TRBD1. Germline assignment: CDR1 SGHNT and CDR2 YYREEE (reference sequence). The CDR3 runs 14 residues. Losses at the gene ends were 0 bases for V and 5 bases for J; bases not matched to a gene: 2. The CDR3 nucleotides read TGTGCCAGCAGCTTGGATAGGGGGCATCAGCCCCAGCATTTT. Residues: CASSLDRGHQPQHF.

The chain links TRBV4-2 to TRBJ1-2; perhaps TRBD1 as D (5 bases). V lost 0 bases, J lost 4 bases, and 15 bases lay in between. The CDR3 has 16 amino acids. CDR1 is LGHNA, CDR2 YNFKEQ, per germline. CDR3 sequence reads: CASSQDLAGKPYGYTF. The CDR3 DNA is TGTGCCAGCAGCCAAGATTTGGCAGGGAAGCCCTATGGCTACACCTTC.

In its sample, this clone was seen a few times. The chain recombines TRBV19 with TRBJ1-5; D is perhaps TRBD1 (5 bases). The CDR3 has 14 residues. Germline lookup yields CDR1 LNHDA and CDR2 SQIVND (reference sequence). V dropped 5 bases and J dropped 3 bases, with 11 bases sitting between them. Here the CDR3 reads CASSHGAVNQPQHF. The CDR3 DNA reads TGTGCCAGTAGTCACGGGGCCGTCAATCAGCCCCAGCATTTT.

This chain uses TRBV19 with TRBJ2-3; D not resolved. CDR3 length: 15 residues. Germline CDR1 LNHDA, CDR2 SQIVND (reference sequence). V lost 4 bases and J 0 bases, leaving 11 bases between the germline ends. In DNA, the CDR3 is TGTGCCAGTAGTAGGCAGAGTACTAGCACAGATACGCAGTATTTT. Translated: CASSRQSTSTDTQYF.

This clone was picked up one time. The chain couples TRBV10-1 to TRBJ2-3; D unresolved. Looked up from germline, CDR1 is WNHNN and CDR2 is SYGVQD (reference sequence). CDR3 length: 13 residues. Trimming cost V 7 bases and J 4 bases, with 12 bases left between them. The CDR3 here is CASKDSWADTQYF. The CDR3 DNA sequence: TGCGCCAGCAAAGACTCGTGGGCAGATACGCAGTATTTT.

In DNA, the CDR3 is TGTGCCAGCAGCCAAGTAAGAGGGGGCACTGAAGCTTTCTTT. It yields the protein CASSQVRGGTEAFF. The chain recombines TRBV14 with TRBJ1-1; D possibly corresponds to TRBD1 (6 bases). The CDR3 has 14 residues. Trimming stripped 1 base from V and 4 bases from J, with 10 bases between. Germline CDR1 SGHDN, CDR2 FVKESK.

The V and J genes are TRBV19 and TRBJ1-1; no clear D gene. Germline values: CDR1 LNHDA, CDR2 SQIVND (reference sequence). The CDR3 is 15 amino acids. V lost 1 base, J lost 6 bases, and 15 bases lay in between. The DNA of the CDR3 is TGTGCCAGTAGTATAGCGACCCTATCAGCGGCTGAAGCTTTCTTT. This encodes CASSIATLSAAEAFF.

The chain carries TRBV6-1 and TRBJ2-2; maybe TRBD1 (5 bases). The V and J ends lost 0 bases and 4 bases respectively, with 18 bases between them. The germline V gene has CDR1 MNHNS and CDR2 SASEGT. The length of the CDR3 is 18 residues. In DNA, the CDR3 is TGTGCCAGCAGTGAAGCGATGTTCCGGGCTAGGGGCACCGGGGAGCTGTTTTTT. Its translation is CASSEAMFRARGTGELFF.

This chain links TRBV5-1 with TRBJ1-3, with D hard to call. In germline, CDR1 is SGHRS, CDR2 YFSETQ. This CDR3 contains 14 residues. V was pared by 0 bases and J by 0 bases, with 4 bases between. For the CDR3, the DNA is TGCGCCAGCAGCTTGGGGAACTCTGGAAACACCATATATTTT. Translated: CASSLGNSGNTIYF.

The genes are TRBV28 and TRBJ2-1, with a weak D call TRBD1 (5 bases). Trimming pared 6 bases from V and 4 bases from J, leaving 16 bases between. The CDR3 contains 15 residues. The germline V gene has CDR1 MDHEN and CDR2 SYDVKM. CDR3 protein: CASSLGAGSYNEQFF. CDR3 nucleotide sequence: TGTGCCAGCAGCCTAGGGGCAGGGTCATACAATGAGCAGTTCTTC.

The CDR3 DNA is TGTGCCAGCAGCTTAAGTCACTACAATGAGCAGTTCTTC. It specifies CASSLSHYNEQFF. The chain employs TRBV7-3 and TRBJ2-1; D unclear. The V end lost 1 base, the J end lost 3 bases, and 4 bases lay between the germline ends. The CDR3 has 13 residues. CDR1 and CDR2 (germline): SGHTA, FQGTGA.

V gene TRBV9 combines with J gene TRBJ1-4; 7 bases match TRBD1. In germline, CDR1 is SGDLS, CDR2 YYNGEE. V dropped 0 bases and J dropped 10; count of bases not matched to a gene: 0. This CDR3 contains 12 residues. The CDR3 nucleotides read TGTGCCAGCAGCGTAGAGGGGGCAAAACTGTTTTTT. This gives the protein CASSVEGAKLFF.

The genes are TRBV2 and TRBJ2-5, with D perhaps being TRBD1 or TRBD2 (5 bases each). V shed 7 bases and J shed 1 base, with 7 bases lying between them. This CDR3 spans 12 amino acids. Germline V lookup: CDR1 SNHLY, CDR2 FYNNEI. CDR3 coding DNA: TGTGCCAGCACCGGGGCCCAAGAGACCCAGTACTTC. Its translation: CASTGAQETQYF. Combining the CDR3 with reference TRBV2 and TRBJ2-5 gives the whole variable domain EPEVTQTPSHQVTQMGQEVILRCVPISNHLYFYWYRQILGQKVEFLVSFYNNEISEKSEIFDDQFSVERPDGSNFTLKIRSTKLEDSAMYFCASTGAQETQYFGPGTRLLVL.

The chain uses TRBV11-1 and TRBJ2-3; TRBD1 is a possible D gene (6 bases). Germline CDR1 is SGHAT and CDR2 is FQDESV (reference sequence). V dropped 4 bases and J dropped 5 bases, with 19 bases sitting between them. The CDR3 sequence is 16 residues long. DNA of the CDR3: TGTGCCAGCAGCTACGGGACACACCTTACGGTAGATACGCAGTATTTT. Encoded protein: CASSYGTHLTVDTQYF. The whole variable domain, remainder taken from reference TRBV11-1 and TRBJ2-3, is EAEVAQSPRYKITEKSQAVAFWCDPISGHATLYWYRQILGQGPELLVQFQDESVVDDSQLPKDRFSAERLKGVDSTLKIQPAELGDSAMYLCASSYGTHLTVDTQYFGPGTRLTVL.